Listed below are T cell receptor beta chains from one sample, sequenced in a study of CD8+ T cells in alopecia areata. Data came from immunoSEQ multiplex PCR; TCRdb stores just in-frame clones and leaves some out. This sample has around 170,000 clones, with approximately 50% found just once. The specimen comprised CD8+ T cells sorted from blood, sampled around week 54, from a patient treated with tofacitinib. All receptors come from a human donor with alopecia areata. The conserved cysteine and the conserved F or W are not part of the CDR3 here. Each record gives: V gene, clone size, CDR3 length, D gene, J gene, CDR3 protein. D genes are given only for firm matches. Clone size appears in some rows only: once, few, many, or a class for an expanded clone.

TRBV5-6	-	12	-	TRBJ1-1	ASSLVWANTEAF
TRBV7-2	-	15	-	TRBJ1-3	ASSSVLRGFSGNTIY
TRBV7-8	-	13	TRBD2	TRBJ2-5	ASSLAFGGGETQY
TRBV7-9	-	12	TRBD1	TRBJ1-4	ASSLGQAYEKLF
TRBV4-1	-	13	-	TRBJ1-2	ASSHLSDFGYGYT
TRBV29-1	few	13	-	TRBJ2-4	SVPMTVLTKNIQY
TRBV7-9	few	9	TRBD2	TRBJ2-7	ASSSGGEQY
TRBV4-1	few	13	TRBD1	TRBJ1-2	ASSQEGTEEDGYT
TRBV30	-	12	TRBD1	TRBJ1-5	AWQTGYSNQPQH
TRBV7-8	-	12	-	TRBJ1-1	ASSPGVRNTEAF
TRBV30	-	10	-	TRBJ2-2	ACSERYGELF
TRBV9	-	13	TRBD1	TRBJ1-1	ASSESGGERTEAF
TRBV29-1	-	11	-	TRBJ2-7	SVEDRQNYEQY
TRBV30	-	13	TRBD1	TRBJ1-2	AWSLRQGSWYGYT
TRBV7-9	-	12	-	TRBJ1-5	ASSLEDVLQPQH
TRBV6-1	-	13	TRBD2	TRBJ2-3	ASSLAGGAPDTQY
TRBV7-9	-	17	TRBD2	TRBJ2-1	ASSQGLAGAYSSYNEQF
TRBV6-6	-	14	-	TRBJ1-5	ASSRRTQGSNQPQH
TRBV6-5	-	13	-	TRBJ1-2	ASSYDSYSNYGYT
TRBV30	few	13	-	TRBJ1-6	AWTLDGSYNSPLH
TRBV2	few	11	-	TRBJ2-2	ASSEDKAWELF
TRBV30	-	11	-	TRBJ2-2	AWSAVHTGELF
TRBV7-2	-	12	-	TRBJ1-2	ASSLEGRSYGYT
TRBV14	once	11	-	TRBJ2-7	ASSQGTDYEQY
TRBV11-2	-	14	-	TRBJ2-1	ASSLKEARAGGEQF
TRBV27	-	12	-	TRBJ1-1	ASSLRTRNTEAF
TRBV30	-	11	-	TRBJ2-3	AWSVGRTDTQY
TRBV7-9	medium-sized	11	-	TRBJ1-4	ASTEGEVEKLF
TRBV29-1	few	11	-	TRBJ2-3	SVEQGSTDTQY
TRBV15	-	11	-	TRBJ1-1	ATSTPGSTEAF
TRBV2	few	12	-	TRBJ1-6	ASSEVADNSPLH
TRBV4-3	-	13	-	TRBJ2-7	ASSQDRLNSYEQY
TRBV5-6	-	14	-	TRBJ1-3	ASSLSLTDPGNTIY
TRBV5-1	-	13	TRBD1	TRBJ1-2	ASSTRTGVLYGYT
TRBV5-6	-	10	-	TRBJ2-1	ASSFQGGEQF
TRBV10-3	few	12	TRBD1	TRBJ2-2	AIKGTGGVGELF
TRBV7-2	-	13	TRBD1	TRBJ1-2	ASSSDGTGLYGYT
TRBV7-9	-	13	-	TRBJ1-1	ASSLAGGEGTEAF
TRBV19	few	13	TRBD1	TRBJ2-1	ASSIDRGLYNEQF
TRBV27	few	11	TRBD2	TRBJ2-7	ASRGGDRYEQY
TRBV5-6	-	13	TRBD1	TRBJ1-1	ASSFETGTLTEAF
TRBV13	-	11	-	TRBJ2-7	ASRLGGSYEQY
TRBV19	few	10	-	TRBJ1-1	ASKQGNTEAF
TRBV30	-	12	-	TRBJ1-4	AWSADGGHEKLF
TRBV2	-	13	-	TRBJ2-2	ASMGTLANTGELF
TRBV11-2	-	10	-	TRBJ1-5	ASSFYNQPQH